Listed below are T cell receptor beta chains from one sample, sequenced in a study of Ad26.COV2.S vaccination and SARS-CoV-2 variants. Only in-frame clones appear in the TCRdb table, and some are missing; sequencing was by immunoSEQ multiplex PCR. The sample has 350,000 to 450,000 clones; around 92% are singletons. Source: peripheral blood, taken after recovery from COVID-19. Every receptor here comes from a human donor who had recovered from COVID-19. Each CDR3 is given with its conserved first and last residue. Each record gives: CDR3 protein, CDR3 DNA, D gene, clone size, V gene, J gene. D genes are given only for firm matches. The size entry is marked missing in some rows and otherwise reads once, few, many or a size class.

CDR3 protein: CASKKGLAGGPTYNEQFF
CDR3 DNA: TGTGCCAGCAAAAAGGGACTAGCGGGGGGGCCGACCTACAATGAGCAGTTCTTC
D gene: TRBD2
clone size: NA
V gene: TRBV5-4
J gene: TRBJ2-1

CDR3 protein: CASSLRRVADAYEQYF
CDR3 DNA: TGTGCCAGCAGCTTACGCCGGGTAGCGGACGCCTACGAGCAGTACTTC
D gene: NA
clone size: NA
V gene: TRBV13
J gene: TRBJ2-7

CDR3 protein: CATTCEGWRVAFPNTGELFF
CDR3 DNA: TGTGCCACCACCTGTGAGGGGTGGAGGGTAGCCTTTCCGAACACCGGGGAGCTGTTTTTT
D gene: NA
clone size: NA
V gene: TRBV24-1
J gene: TRBJ2-2

CDR3 protein: CASSLAGTGENEKLFF
CDR3 DNA: TGCGCCAGCAGCTTGGCCGGGACAGGGGAGAATGAAAAACTGTTTTTT
D gene: TRBD1
clone size: once
V gene: TRBV5-1
J gene: TRBJ1-4

CDR3 protein: CASSERTGTNYGYTF
CDR3 DNA: TGTGCCAGCAGTGAAAGGACAGGGACTAACTATGGCTACACCTTC
D gene: TRBD1
clone size: NA
V gene: TRBV6-1
J gene: TRBJ1-2

CDR3 protein: CASGLGRTEAFF
CDR3 DNA: TGTGCCAGCGGCCTTGGGCGCACTGAAGCTTTCTTT
D gene: NA
clone size: NA
V gene: TRBV5-6
J gene: TRBJ1-1

CDR3 protein: CASSPLGDRNQPQHF
CDR3 DNA: TGTGCCAGCAGTCCACTCGGGGACAGGAATCAACCCCAGCATTTT
D gene: TRBD1
clone size: NA
V gene: TRBV27
J gene: TRBJ1-5

CDR3 protein: CASSQAPGGDQPQHF
CDR3 DNA: TGTGCCAGCAGCCAAGCCCCGGGGGGGGATCAGCCCCAGCATTTT
D gene: NA
clone size: NA
V gene: TRBV3-1/TRBV3-2
J gene: TRBJ1-5

CDR3 protein: CATSRGFILGAGELFF
CDR3 DNA: TGTGCCACCAGCAGAGGGTTCATCCTCGGGGCCGGGGAGCTGTTTTTT
D gene: NA
clone size: NA
V gene: TRBV15
J gene: TRBJ2-2

CDR3 protein: CASSEPGTAFTEAFF
CDR3 DNA: TGTGCCAGCAGTGAGCCCGGGACAGCTTTCACTGAAGCTTTCTTT
D gene: TRBD1
clone size: NA
V gene: TRBV6-1
J gene: TRBJ1-1

CDR3 protein: CASSSRTVSYEQYF
CDR3 DNA: TGTGCCAGCAGCTCGAGGACCGTAAGCTACGAGCAGTACTTC
D gene: NA
clone size: NA
V gene: TRBV13
J gene: TRBJ2-7

CDR3 protein: CASTLGGINTEAFF
CDR3 DNA: TGTGCCAGCACCCTGGGGGGGATAAACACTGAAGCTTTCTTT
D gene: NA
clone size: NA
V gene: TRBV5-6
J gene: TRBJ1-1

CDR3 protein: CASSYGTGPNTEAFF
CDR3 DNA: TGTGCCAGCAGTTACGGGACAGGGCCGAACACTGAAGCTTTCTTT
D gene: TRBD1
clone size: NA
V gene: TRBV6-2/TRBV6-3
J gene: TRBJ1-1